This passage covers 10 T cell receptor beta chains from one sample sequenced in a study of identical twins. TCRdb ran MiXCR on the 5' RACE reads and lists one entry per CDR3 protein. The data show over 600,000 distinct CDR3 sequences, roughly 20% seen once. This sample also appeared in a second study, on T cells expressing NK-cell markers.

Sequences were obtained from PBMCs. The receptors were gathered from a woman aged 18-35 years in good health.

This clonotype has a handful of counts. CDR3 sequence (DNA): TGTGCCAGCTCAGCGCCCAGGCTTCTGGAGGGCTACACCTTC. It yields the protein CASSAPRLLEGYTF. The gene calls are TRBV18 and TRBJ1-2; the D is unclear. The germline V and J ends were trimmed by 5 bases and 8 bases, with 18 bases remaining between them. The CDR3 spans 14 residues. Germline loops: CDR1 KGHSH, CDR2 LQKENI.

The CDR3 reads CASSLVGGGSSRQFF. In nucleotides, the CDR3 is TGTGCCAGCAGCTTAGTCGGCGGGGGGTCCTCCAGGCAGTTCTTC. The V gene is TRBV7-9, the J gene TRBJ2-1; TRBD2 agrees at 8 bases. V dropped 1 base and J dropped 12; count of bases not matched to a gene: 11. The V gene's germline CDR1 is SEHNR and CDR2 FQNEAQ (reference sequence). The CDR3 has 15 amino acids.

The chain couples TRBV6-5 to TRBJ2-5; 7 positions match TRBD1. After removal of 2 bases from V and 5 bases from J, the junction contained 11 bases not matched to a gene. CDR3 length: 16 residues. Looked up from germline, CDR1 is MNHEY and CDR2 is SVGAGI. CDR3 bases: TGTGCCAGCAGTTACGTTCGGGACAGCGAACGGGAGACCCAGTACTTC. Amino acid sequence: CASSYVRDSERETQYF.

This clonotype was counted at least ten times. The genes are TRBV10-3 and TRBJ1-5; TRBD1 is a possible D gene (6 bases). V lost 7 bases and J lost 4, with 11 bases in between. Germline V gene lookup returns CDR1 ENHRY and CDR2 SYGVKD. This CDR3 is 13 amino acids long. The CDR3 DNA reads TGTGCCATCAACCCGGACAGTAATCAGCCCCAGCATTTT. Its protein is CAINPDSNQPQHF.

This clonotype was found a few times. The J gene is TRBJ2-2, the V gene TRBV6-5; D ambiguous. CDR3 size: 15 residues. Trimming left V 2 bases short and J 0 bases short, with 7 bases between. CDR1 MNHEY and CDR2 SVGAGI come from the germline V gene. CDR3 amino acids: CASSYKIANTGELFF. For the CDR3, the DNA is TGTGCCAGCAGTTACAAGATAGCGAACACCGGGGAGCTGTTTTTT.

The V call is TRBV7-9, the J call TRBJ2-2, with D maybe TRBD1 (5 bases). Germline CDR1 and CDR2: SEHNR and FQNEAQ (reference sequence). V lost 5 bases to trimming and J lost 7 bases, with 14 bases between them. CDR3 length: 14 residues. The CDR3 here is CASSQDSKGGELFF. The DNA for the CDR3 is TGTGCCAGCAGCCAAGACAGTAAAGGCGGGGAGCTGTTTTTT.

This clonotype has a handful of counts. V is TRBV5-1 and J is TRBJ1-2, with D tentatively TRBD1 (6 bases). Germline lookup yields CDR1 SGHRS and CDR2 YFSETQ. The CDR3 is made up of 14 amino acids. Trimming pared 4 bases from V and 4 bases from J, leaving 14 bases between. Here the CDR3 DNA reads TGCGCCAGCAGCGCCGCAGGGGAACCCTATGGCTACACCTTC. This sequence encodes CASSAAGEPYGYTF.

The rearrangement links TRBV20-1 to TRBJ2-1; 7 bases are a match to TRBD2. The length of the CDR3 is 14 residues. Unmatched junction bases numbered 10, after V lost 3 bases and J lost 8 bases. Germline V gene sequence: CDR1 DFQATT, CDR2 SNEGSKA (reference sequence). The CDR3 bases are TGCAGTGCTAGGGATAGCGGGTCAACGGATGAGCAGTTCTTC. Encoded protein: CSARDSGSTDEQFF.

The chain combines TRBV20-1 with TRBJ1-2; no definite D call. With 6 bases removed from V and 9 bases from J, the gap between germline ends came to 20 bases. In germline, CDR1 is DFQATT, CDR2 SNEGSKA (reference sequence). CDR3 length: 13 residues. The DNA of the CDR3 is TGCAGTGCCTTTTCAACTCAGGTTCAGAGCTACACCTTC. It specifies CSAFSTQVQSYTF.

Only a few counts were recorded for this clonotype. The chain links TRBV9 to TRBJ1-1, with D perhaps TRBD1 (5 bases). The germline V and J ends were trimmed by 0 bases and 5 bases, with 11 bases remaining between them. The germline V gene has CDR1 SGDLS and CDR2 YYNGEE. This CDR3 has 14 residues. The CDR3 sequence: CASSVARDGTEAFF. In nucleotides, the CDR3 is TGTGCCAGCAGCGTAGCTCGGGACGGAACTGAAGCTTTCTTT.